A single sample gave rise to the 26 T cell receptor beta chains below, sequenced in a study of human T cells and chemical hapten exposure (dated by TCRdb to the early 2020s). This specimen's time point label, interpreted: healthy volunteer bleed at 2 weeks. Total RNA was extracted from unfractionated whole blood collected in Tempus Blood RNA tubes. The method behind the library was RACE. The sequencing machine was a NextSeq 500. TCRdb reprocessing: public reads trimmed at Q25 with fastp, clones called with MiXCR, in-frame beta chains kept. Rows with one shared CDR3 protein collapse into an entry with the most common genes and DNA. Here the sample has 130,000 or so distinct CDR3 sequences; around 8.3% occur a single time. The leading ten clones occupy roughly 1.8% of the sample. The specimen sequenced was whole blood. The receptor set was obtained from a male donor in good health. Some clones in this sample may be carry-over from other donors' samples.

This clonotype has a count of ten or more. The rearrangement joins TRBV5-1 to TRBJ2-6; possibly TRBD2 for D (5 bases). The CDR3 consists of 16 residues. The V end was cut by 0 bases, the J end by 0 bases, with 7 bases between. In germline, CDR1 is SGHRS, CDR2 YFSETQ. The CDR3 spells CASSLVGSSGANVLTF. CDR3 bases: TGCGCCAGCAGCTTGGTAGGGAGCTCTGGGGCCAACGTCCTGACTTTC. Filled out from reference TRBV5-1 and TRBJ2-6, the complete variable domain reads KAGVTQTPRYLIKTRGQQVTLSCSPISGHRSVSWYQQTPGQGLQFLFEYFSETQRNKGNFPGRFSGRQFSNSRSEMNVSTLELGDSALYLCASSLVGSSGANVLTFGAGSRLTVL.

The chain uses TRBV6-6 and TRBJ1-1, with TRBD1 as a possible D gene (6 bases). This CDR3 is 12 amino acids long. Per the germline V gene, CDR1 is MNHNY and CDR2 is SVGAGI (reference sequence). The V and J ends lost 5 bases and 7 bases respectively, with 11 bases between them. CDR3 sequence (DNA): TGTGCCAGCAGTATGGACAGCTATGAAGCTTTCTTT. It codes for CASSMDSYEAFF.

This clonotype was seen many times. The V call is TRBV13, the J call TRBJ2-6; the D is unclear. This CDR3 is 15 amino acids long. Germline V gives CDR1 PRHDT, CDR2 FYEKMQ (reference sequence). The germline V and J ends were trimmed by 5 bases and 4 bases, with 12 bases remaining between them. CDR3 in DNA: TGTGCCAGCAGCCTGGGTATGTCAGGGGCCAACGTCCTGACTTTC. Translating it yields CASSLGMSGANVLTF.

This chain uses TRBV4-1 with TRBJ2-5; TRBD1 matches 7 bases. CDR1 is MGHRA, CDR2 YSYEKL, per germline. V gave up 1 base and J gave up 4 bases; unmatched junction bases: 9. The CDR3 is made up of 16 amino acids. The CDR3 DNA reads TGCGCCAGCAGCCAAGGACAGGGCTTCGGAGGAGAGACCCAGTACTTC. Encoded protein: CASSQGQGFGGETQYF.

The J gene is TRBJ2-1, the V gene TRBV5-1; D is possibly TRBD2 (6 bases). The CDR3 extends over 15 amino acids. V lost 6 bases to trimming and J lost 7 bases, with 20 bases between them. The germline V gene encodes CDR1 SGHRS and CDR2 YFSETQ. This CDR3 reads CASIKEGSGKNEQFF. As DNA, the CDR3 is TGCGCCAGCATCAAGGAGGGGTCGGGGAAGAATGAGCAGTTCTTC. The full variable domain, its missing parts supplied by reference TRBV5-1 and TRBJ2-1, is KAGVTQTPRYLIKTRGQQVTLSCSPISGHRSVSWYQQTPGQGLQFLFEYFSETQRNKGNFPGRFSGRQFSNSRSEMNVSTLELGDSALYLCASIKEGSGKNEQFFGPGTRLTVL.

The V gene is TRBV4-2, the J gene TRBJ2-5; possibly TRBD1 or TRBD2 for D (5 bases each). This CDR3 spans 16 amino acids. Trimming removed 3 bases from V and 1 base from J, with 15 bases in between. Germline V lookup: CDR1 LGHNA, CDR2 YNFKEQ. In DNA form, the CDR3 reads TGTGCCAGCAGCCAGGCTTTAGGGACGCCCCAAGAGACCCAGTACTTC. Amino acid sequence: CASSQALGTPQETQYF.

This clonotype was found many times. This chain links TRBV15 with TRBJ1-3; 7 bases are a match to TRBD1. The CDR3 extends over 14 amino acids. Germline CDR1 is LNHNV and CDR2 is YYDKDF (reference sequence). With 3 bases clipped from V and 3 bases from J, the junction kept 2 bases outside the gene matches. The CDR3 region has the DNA TGTGCCACCAGCAGGGACAGGATTGGAAACACCATATATTTT. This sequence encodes CATSRDRIGNTIYF. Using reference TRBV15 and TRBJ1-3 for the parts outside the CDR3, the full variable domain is DAMVIQNPRYQVTQFGKPVTLSCSQTLNHNVMYWYQQKSSQAPKLLFHYYDKDFNNEADTPDNFQSRRPNTSFCFLDIRSPGLGDTAMYLCATSRDRIGNTIYFGEGSWLTVV.

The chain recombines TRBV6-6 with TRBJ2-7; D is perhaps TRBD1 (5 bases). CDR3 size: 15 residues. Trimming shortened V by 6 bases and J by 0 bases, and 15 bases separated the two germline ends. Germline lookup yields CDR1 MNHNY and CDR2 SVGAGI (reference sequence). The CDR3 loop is CASSSPDRLSYEQYF. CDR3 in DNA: TGTGCCAGCAGCAGTCCTGACAGACTCTCCTACGAGCAGTACTTC.

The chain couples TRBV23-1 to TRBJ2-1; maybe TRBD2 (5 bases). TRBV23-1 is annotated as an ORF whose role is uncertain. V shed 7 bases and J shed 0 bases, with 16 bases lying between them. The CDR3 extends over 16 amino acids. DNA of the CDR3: TGCGCCAGCATTACTAGGACCGCAGACTCCTACAATGAGCAGTTCTTC. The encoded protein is CASITRTADSYNEQFF.

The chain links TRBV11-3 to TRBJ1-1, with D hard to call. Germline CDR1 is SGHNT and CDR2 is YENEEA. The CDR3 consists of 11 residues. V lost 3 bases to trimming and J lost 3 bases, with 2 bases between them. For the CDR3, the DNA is TGTGCCAGCAGCTTCGACACTGAAGCTTTCTTT. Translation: CASSFDTEAFF. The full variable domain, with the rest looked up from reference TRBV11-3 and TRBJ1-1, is EAGVVQSPRYKIIEKKQPVAFWCNPISGHNTLYWYLQNLGQGPELLIRYENEEAVDDSQLPKDRFSAERLKGVDSTLKIQPAELGDSAVYLCASSFDTEAFFGQGTRLTVV.

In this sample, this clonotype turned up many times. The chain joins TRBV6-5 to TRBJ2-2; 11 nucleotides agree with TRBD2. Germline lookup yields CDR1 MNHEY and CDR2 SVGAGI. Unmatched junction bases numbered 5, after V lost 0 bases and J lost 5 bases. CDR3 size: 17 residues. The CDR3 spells CASSYSLAGGETGELFF. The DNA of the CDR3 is TGTGCCAGCAGTTACTCATTAGCGGGAGGGGAGACCGGGGAGCTGTTTTTT.

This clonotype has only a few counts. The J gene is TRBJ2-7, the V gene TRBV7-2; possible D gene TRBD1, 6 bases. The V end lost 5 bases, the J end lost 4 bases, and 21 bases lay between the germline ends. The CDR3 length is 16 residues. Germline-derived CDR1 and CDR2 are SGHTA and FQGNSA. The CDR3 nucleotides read TGTGCCAGCAGCCCCGACCTAACAGGGACCGCTTACGAGCAGTACTTC. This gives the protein CASSPDLTGTAYEQYF. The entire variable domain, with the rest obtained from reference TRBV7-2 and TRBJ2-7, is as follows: GAGVSQSPSNKVTEKGKDVELRCDPISGHTALYWYRQSLGQGLEFLIYFQGNSAPDKSGLPSDRFSAERTGGSVSTLTIQRTQQEDSAVYLCASSPDLTGTAYEQYFGPGTRLTVT.

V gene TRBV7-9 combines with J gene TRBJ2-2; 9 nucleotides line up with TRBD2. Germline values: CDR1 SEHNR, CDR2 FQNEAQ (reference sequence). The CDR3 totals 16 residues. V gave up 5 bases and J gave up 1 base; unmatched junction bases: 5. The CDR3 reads CASSRRLAENTGELFF. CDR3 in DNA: TGTGCCAGCAGCCGCAGACTAGCGGAGAACACCGGGGAGCTGTTTTTT. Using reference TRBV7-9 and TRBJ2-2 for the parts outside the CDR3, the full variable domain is DTGVSQNPRHKITKRGQNVTFRCDPISEHNRLYWYRQTLGQGPEFLTYFQNEAQLEKSRLLSDRFSAERPKGSFSTLEIQRTEQGDSAMYLCASSRRLAENTGELFFGEGSRLTVL.

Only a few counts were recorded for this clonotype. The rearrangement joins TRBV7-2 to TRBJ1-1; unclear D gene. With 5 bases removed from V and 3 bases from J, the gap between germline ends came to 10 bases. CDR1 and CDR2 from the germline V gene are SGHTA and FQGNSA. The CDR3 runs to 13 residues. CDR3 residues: CASSRAGDTEAFF. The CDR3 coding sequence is TGTGCCAGCAGCCGTGCGGGAGACACTGAAGCTTTCTTT.

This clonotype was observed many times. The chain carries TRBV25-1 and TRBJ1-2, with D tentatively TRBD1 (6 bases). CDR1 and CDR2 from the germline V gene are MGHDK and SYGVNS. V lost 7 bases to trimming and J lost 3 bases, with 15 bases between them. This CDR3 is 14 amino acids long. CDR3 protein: CASKWGHGDYGYTF. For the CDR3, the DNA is TGTGCCAGCAAATGGGGACACGGGGACTATGGCTACACCTTC.

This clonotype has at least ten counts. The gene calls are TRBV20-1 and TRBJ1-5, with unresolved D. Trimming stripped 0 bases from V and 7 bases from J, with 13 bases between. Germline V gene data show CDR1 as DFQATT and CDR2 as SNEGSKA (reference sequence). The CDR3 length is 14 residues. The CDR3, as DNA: TGCAGTGCTAGAGATGGGCGGGGAGGACAGCCCCAGCATTTT. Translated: CSARDGRGGQPQHF.

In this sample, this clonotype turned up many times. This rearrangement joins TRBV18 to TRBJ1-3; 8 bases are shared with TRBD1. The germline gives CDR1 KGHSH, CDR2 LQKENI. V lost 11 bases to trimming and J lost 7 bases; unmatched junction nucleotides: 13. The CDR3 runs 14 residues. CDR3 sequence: CAASTGAQSNTIYF. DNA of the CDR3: TGTGCCGCCTCGACAGGGGCGCAGAGCAACACCATATATTTT.

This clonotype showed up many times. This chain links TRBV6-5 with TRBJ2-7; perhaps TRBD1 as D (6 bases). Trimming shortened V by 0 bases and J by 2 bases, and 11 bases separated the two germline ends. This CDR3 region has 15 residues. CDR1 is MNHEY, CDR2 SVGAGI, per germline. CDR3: CASSYSGQGPYEQYF. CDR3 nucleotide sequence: TGTGCCAGCAGTTACTCGGGTCAGGGGCCCTACGAGCAGTACTTC.

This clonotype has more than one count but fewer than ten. The chain's CDR3 is CSAGDYEQYF. For the CDR3, the DNA is TGCAGTGCGGGGGATTACGAGCAGTACTTC. The chain is built from TRBV20-1 and TRBJ2-7; perhaps D is TRBD1 or TRBD2 (5 bases each). The CDR3 is 10 amino acids. Germline CDR1 is DFQATT and CDR2 is SNEGSKA (reference sequence). V lost 6 bases and J 4 bases, leaving 7 bases between the germline ends.

The CDR3, as DNA: TGTGCCAGCAGTTGGACAGGGGGCATGAGCTCTGGAAACACCATATATTTT. Protein sequence: CASSWTGGMSSGNTIYF. The V and J genes are TRBV12-3 or TRBV12-4 and TRBJ1-3; 11 bases line up with TRBD1. The junction had 5 bases not matched to a gene; V was cut back by 4 bases and J by 0 bases. The CDR3 totals 17 residues.

The CDR3 sequence is CASSQGGTANTEAFF. CDR3 in DNA: TGTGCCAGCAGCCAAGGTGGGACAGCTAACACTGAAGCTTTCTTT. The V gene is TRBV3-1, the J gene TRBJ1-1; 7 bases are shared with TRBD1. The V gene end was trimmed by 1 base and the J gene end by 2 bases; junction bases not matched to a gene: 4. The germline V gene encodes CDR1 LGHDT and CDR2 YNNKEL (reference sequence). There are 15 residues in the CDR3.

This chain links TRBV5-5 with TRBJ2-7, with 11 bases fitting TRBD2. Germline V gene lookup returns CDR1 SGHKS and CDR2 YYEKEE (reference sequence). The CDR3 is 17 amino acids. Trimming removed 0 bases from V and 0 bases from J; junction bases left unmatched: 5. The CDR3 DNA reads TGTGCCAGCAGCTTGGACTTAACTAGCGGGAGCTCCTACGAGCAGTACTTC. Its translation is CASSLDLTSGSSYEQYF.

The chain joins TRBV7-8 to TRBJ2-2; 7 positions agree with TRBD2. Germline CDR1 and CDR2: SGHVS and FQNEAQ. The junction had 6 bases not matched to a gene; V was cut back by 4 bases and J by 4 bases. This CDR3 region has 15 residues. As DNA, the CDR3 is TGTGCCAGCAGCTCCGGGAGGATGGGCACCGGGGAGCTGTTTTTT. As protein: CASSSGRMGTGELFF.

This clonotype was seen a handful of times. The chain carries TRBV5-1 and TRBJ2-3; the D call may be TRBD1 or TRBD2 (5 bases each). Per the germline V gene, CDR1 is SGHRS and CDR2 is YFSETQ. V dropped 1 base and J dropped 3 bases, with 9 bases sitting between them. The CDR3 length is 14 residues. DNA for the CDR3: TGCGCCAGCAGCTTGCAATGGGGGACAGATACGCAGTATTTT. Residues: CASSLQWGTDTQYF.

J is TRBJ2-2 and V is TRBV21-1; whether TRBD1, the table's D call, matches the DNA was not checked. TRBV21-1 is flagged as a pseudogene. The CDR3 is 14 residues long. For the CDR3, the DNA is TGTGCCAGCAGCGGGACGGAGTGTACTGGGGAGCTGTTTTTT. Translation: CASSGTECTGELFF.

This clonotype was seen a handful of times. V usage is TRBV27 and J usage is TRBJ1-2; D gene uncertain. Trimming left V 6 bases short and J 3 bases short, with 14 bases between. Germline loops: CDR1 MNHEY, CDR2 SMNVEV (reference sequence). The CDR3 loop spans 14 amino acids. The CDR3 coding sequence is TGTGCCAGCAGCCTAACCGGTCTTCACTATGGCTACACCTTC. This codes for CASSLTGLHYGYTF.